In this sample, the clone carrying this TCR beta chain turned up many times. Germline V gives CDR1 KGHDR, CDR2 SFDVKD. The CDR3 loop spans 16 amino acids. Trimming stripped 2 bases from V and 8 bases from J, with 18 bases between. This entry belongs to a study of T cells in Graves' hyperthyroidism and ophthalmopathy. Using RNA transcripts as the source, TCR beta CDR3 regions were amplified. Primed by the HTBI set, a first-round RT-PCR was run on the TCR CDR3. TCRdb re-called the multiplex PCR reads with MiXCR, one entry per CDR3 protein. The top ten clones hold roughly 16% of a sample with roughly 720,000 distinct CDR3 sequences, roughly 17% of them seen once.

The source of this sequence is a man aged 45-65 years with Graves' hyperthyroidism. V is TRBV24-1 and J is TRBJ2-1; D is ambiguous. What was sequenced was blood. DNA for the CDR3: TGTGCCACCAGTGATTATGGTTCTCAACCATGGGATGAGCAGTTCTTC. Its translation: CATSDYGSQPWDEQFF.